This T cell receptor (beta chain) was captured in a study of early T cells in non-severe SARS-CoV-2 infection. Study-level information: The sequenced material was bulk RNA from unsorted whole blood, and its chains were unpaired. Regarding the study as a whole: Matches to VDJdb favored anti-spike CD8 responses and missed private and CD4 specificities.

The CDR3 totals 11 residues. Trimming left V 2 bases short and J 3 bases short, with 4 bases between. CDR1 and CDR2 (germline): SQVTM, ANQGSEA. There are many counts of this clonotype. The antigen is not known. cDNA molecules, individually, were tagged with unique molecular identifiers. TCRdb used MiXCR to reprocess the 5' RACE reads, holding one entry per CDR3 protein. Of roughly 51,000 distinct CDR3 sequences listed, 7% to 8% are singletons. The chain uses TRBV29-1 and TRBJ1-2; no clear D. This receptor was obtained from an adult who was a healthcare worker with PCR-confirmed SARS-CoV-2 infection or an uninfected control (not recorded which). The sample was whole blood. The CDR3 bases are TGCAGCGTTGAATGGGACTATGGCTACACCTTC. This sequence encodes CSVEWDYGYTF.